Sequencing of this T cell receptor beta chain was carried out in a study of blood T cell repertoires in COVID-19. The CDR3 has 16 residues. V lost 3 bases and J lost 0, with 14 bases in between. Germline lookup yields CDR1 SGHTA and CDR2 FQGNSA. Only in-frame clones appear in the TCRdb table, and some are missing; sequencing was by immunoSEQ multiplex PCR. The sample has 200,000 to 300,000 clones, 70% to 90% seen once. The chain has TRBV7-2 and TRBJ1-1; D is possibly TRBD1 (5 bases). Sequences were obtained from peripheral blood. This receptor was taken from a human donor in a cohort sampled during active COVID-19. The CDR3, as DNA: TGTGCCAGCAGCTTGGCGGCAGGGACTGTGAACACTGAAGCTTTCTTT. Translating gives CASSLAAGTVNTEAFF.